This T cell receptor (beta chain) was found in a study of blood T cell repertoires in COVID-19. Study as a whole: Sample material is recorded as cDNA or gDNA derived from T cells, B-cell-depleted T cells, or PBMCs.

Germline CDR1 reads SGHDT; CDR2 reads YYEEEE. There are 15 residues in the CDR3. V lost 4 bases, J lost 6 bases, and 14 bases lay in between. As processed by the authors: Reference gene primer amplification in the assay estimated nucleated cell counts. Here immunoSEQ multiplex PCR was the method, and the copy in TCRdb shows in-frame clones only, minus some. V and J calls and clone size follow that table, whereas D and trimming were derived from the DNA. The sample records 50,000 to 65,000 clones, about 89% being singletons. Material: peripheral blood. The chain has TRBV5-6 and TRBJ1-6; weak D call: TRBD1 (5 bases). The sequence was collected from a woman in her sixties with active or convalescent COVID-19. The CDR3 bases are TGTGCCAGCAGCCCCTTCGGGGGTCTTAATTCACCCCTCCACTTT. Amino acid sequence: CASSPFGGLNSPLHF.